The 6 T cell receptor beta chains reported below all come from one sample, sequenced in a study of T cell repertoires in ileal Crohn's disease (dated by TCRdb to between 2018 and 2021). Library generation was performed with the immunoSEQ multiplex PCR assay. TCRdb stores this immuneACCESS table with in-frame sequences only. Part of the clones is absent; in the studies checked, under half of the shortfall reflects unresolved V genes, and no reason is known for the rest. The sample table records thousands of clones; almost 70% of these occur just once. Of the sample, about a fifth falls within the top ten clones. This specimen's time point label, interpreted: neoterminal ileum biopsy at postoperative endoscopy, about 6 months after surgery. The source material was ileal tissue. Receptors were obtained from an adult with Crohn's disease.

This rearrangement joins TRBV5-1 to TRBJ2-7; perhaps TRBD1 as D (6 bases). In germline, CDR1 is SGHRS, CDR2 YFSETQ. The germline V and J ends were trimmed by 5 bases and 2 bases, with 8 bases remaining between them. This CDR3 contains 12 residues. Written as DNA, the CDR3 is TGCGCCAGCAGTCCAGGGGCCTACGAGCAGTACTTC. It codes for CASSPGAYEQYF.

The chain recombines TRBV6-5 with TRBJ1-2; 8 bases map to TRBD1. Germline values: CDR1 MNHEY, CDR2 SVGAGI. V lost 7 bases and J lost 7; bases outside the gene matches: 8. The CDR3 length is 13 residues. CDR3 residues: CASKDREGFGYTF. CDR3 nucleotides: TGTGCCAGCAAGGACAGGGAGGGGTTTGGCTACACCTTC.

The rearrangement links TRBV29-1 to TRBJ2-7; 9 bases map to TRBD1. CDR1 SQVTM and CDR2 ANQGSEA come from the germline V gene. V was pared by 4 bases and J by 7 bases, with 14 bases of the junction left unmatched. CDR3 length: 15 residues. The CDR3 sequence is CSVVSGQGSSLEQYF. CDR3 nucleotides: TGCAGCGTTGTATCGGGACAGGGTTCTAGTTTGGAGCAGTACTTC.

Relative to its sample, this clone is large. The V gene is TRBV5-4, the J gene TRBJ2-3; 13 bases map to TRBD2. The CDR3 spans 17 residues. Germline V gives CDR1 SGHNT, CDR2 YYREEE (reference sequence). The V gene end was trimmed by 7 bases and the J gene end by 1 base; junction bases not matched to a gene: 9. CDR3: CASGRTSGGAGTDTQYF. Written as DNA, the CDR3 is TGTGCCAGCGGACGGACTAGCGGGGGCGCGGGCACAGATACGCAGTATTTT.

The rearrangement links TRBV2 to TRBJ1-5, with D maybe TRBD1 (6 bases). The germline V gene has CDR1 SNHLY and CDR2 FYNNEI. The CDR3 sequence is 15 residues long. V was clipped by 1 base and J by 5 bases, with 12 bases between them. Here the CDR3 reads CASSEVGGAYQPQHF. The CDR3 nucleotides are TGTGCCAGCAGTGAAGTGGGGGGGGCCTATCAGCCCCAGCATTTT.

The chain carries TRBV10-3 and TRBJ1-1; no reliable D call. This CDR3 has 13 residues. Germline V CDR1 and CDR2: ENHRY, SYGVKD. V lost 10 bases, J lost 2 bases, and 14 bases lay in between. The CDR3 sequence is CATHREINTEAFF. CDR3 DNA: TGTGCCACCCACCGCGAGATTAACACTGAAGCTTTCTTT.